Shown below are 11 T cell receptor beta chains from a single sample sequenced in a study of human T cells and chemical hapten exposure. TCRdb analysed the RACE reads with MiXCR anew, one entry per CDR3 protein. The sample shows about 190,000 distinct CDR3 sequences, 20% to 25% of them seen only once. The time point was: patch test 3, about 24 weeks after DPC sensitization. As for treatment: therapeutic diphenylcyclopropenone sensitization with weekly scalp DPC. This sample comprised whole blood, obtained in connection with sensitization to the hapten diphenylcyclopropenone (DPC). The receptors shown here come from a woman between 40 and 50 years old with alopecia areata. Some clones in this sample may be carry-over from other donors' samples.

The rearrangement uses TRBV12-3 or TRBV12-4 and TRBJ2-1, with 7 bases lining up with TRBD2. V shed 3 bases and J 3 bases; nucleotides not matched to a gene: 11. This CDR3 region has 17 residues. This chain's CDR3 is CASSFRLARAIYNEQFF. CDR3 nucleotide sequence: TGTGCCAGCAGTTTTAGACTAGCCCGGGCTATCTACAATGAGCAGTTCTTC.

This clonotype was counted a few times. This CDR3 is CSVEQGDNYGYTF. CDR3 nucleotides: TGCAGCGTTGAACAGGGGGATAACTATGGCTACACCTTC. The rearrangement links TRBV29-1 to TRBJ1-2; 7 bases line up with TRBD1. The germline CDR1 and CDR2 sequences are SQVTM and ANQGSEA. This CDR3 comprises 13 residues. With V trimmed by 2 bases and J by 1 base, 1 base remained unmatched.

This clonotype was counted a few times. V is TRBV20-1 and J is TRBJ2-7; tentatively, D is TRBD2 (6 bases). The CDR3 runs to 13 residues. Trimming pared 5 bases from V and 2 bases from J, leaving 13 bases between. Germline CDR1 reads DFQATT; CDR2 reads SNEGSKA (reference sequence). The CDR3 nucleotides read TGCAGTGCTGCACGCGGGATAACCTACGAGCAGTACTTC. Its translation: CSAARGITYEQYF.

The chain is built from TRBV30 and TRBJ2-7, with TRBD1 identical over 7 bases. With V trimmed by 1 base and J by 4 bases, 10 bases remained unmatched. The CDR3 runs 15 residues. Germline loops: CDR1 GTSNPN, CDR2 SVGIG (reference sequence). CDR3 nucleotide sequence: TGTGCCTGGAGTGCGCCGGGACAGACGGGGTACGAGCAGTACTTC. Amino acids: CAWSAPGQTGYEQYF. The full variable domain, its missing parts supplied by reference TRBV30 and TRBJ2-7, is SQTIHQWPATLVQPVGSPLSLECTVEGTSNPNLYWYRQAAGRGLQLLFYSVGIGQISSEVPQNLSASRPQDRQFILSSKKLLLSDSGFYLCAWSAPGQTGYEQYFGPGTRLTVT.

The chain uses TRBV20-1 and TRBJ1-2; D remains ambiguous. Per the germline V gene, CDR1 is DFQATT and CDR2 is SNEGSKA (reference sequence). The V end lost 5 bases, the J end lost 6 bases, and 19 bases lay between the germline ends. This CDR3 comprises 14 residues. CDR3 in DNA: TGCAGTGCTGGGAGTCGGGCGGGGTTCGATGGCTACACCTTC. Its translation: CSAGSRAGFDGYTF.

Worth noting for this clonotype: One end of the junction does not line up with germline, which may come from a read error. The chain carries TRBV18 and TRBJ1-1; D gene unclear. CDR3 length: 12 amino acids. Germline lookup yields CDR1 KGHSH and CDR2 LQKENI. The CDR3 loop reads CAGSPREAEAFF. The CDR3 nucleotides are TGTGCCGGCTCACCTCGAGAGGCTGAAGCTTTCTTT.

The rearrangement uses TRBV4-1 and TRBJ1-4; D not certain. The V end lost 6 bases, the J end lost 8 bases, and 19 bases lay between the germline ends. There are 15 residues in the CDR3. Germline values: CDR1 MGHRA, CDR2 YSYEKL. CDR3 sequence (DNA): TGCGCCAGCAGAGAACCCACAAGGGTGAGGGAAAAACTGTTTTTT. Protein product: CASREPTRVREKLFF.

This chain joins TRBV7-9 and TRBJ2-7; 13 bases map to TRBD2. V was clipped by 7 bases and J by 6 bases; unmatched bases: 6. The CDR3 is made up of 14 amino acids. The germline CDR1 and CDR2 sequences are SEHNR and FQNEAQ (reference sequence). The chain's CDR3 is CASTVTSGRGEQYF. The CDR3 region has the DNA TGTGCCAGCACCGTTACTAGCGGGAGGGGCGAGCAGTACTTC. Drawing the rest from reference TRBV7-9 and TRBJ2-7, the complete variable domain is DTGVSQNPRHKITKRGQNVTFRCDPISEHNRLYWYRQTLGQGPEFLTYFQNEAQLEKSRLLSDRFSAERPKGSFSTLEIQRTEQGDSAMYLCASTVTSGRGEQYFGPGTRLTVT.

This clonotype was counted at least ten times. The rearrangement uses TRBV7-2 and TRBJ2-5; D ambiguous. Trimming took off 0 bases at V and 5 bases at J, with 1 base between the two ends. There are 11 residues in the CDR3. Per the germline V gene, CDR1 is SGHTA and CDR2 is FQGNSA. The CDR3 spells CASSLAETQYF. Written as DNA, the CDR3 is TGTGCCAGCAGCTTAGCCGAGACCCAGTACTTC. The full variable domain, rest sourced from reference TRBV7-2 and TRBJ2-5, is GAGVSQSPSNKVTEKGKDVELRCDPISGHTALYWYRQSLGQGLEFLIYFQGNSAPDKSGLPSDRFSAERTGGSVSTLTIQRTQQEDSAVYLCASSLAETQYFGPGTRLLVL.

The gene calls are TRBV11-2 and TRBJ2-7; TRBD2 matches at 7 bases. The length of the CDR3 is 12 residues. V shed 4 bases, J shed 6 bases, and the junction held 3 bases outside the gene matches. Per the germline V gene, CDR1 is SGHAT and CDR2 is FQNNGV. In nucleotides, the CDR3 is TGTGCCAGCAGCTGGCCGGGGGGCGAGCAGTACTTC. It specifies CASSWPGGEQYF.

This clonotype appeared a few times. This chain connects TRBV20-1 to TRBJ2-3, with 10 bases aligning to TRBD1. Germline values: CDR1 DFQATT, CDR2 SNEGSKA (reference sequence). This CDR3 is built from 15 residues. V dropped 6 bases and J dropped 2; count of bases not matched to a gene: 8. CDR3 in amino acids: CSATDRGPDTDTQYF. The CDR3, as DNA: TGCAGTGCAACAGACAGGGGGCCGGACACAGATACGCAGTATTTT.